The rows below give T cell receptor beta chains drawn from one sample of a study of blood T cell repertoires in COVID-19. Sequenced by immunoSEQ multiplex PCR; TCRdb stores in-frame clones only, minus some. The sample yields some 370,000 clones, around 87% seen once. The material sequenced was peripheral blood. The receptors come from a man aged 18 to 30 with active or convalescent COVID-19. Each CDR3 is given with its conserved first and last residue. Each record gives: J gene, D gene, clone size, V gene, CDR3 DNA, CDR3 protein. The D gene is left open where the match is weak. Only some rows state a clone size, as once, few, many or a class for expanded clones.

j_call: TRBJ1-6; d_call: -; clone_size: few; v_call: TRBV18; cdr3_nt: TGTGCCAGCTCACCCCCGGGGGGGAATTCACCCCTCCACTTT; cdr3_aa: CASSPPGGNSPLHF
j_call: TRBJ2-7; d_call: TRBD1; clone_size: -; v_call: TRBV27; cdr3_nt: TGTGCCAGCAGTTTCCCGGACAGGGTTTACGAGCAGTACTTC; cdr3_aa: CASSFPDRVYEQYF
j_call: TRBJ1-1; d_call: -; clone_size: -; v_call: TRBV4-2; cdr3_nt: TGTGCCAGCAGGCCCTTACAGGGCGCGGCTTTCTTT; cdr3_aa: CASRPLQGAAFF
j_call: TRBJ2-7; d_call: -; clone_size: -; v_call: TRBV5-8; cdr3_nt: TGTGCCAGCAGCTGGGGCCGTGGAGAGCAGTACTTC; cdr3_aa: CASSWGRGEQYF
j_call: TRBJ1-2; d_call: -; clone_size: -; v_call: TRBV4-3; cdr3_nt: TGCGCCAGCAGCCAAGATAGAGGGGGTAACTATGGCTACACCTTC; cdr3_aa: CASSQDRGGNYGYTF
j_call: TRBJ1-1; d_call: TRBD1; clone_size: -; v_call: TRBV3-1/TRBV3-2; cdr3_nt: TGTGCCAGCAGCCACACATGGAGACAGGGACGGGTGAACACTGAAGCTTTCTTT; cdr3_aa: CASSHTWRQGRVNTEAFF
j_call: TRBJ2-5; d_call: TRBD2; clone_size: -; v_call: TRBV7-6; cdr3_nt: TGTGCCAGCAGCTTACCAGGGACTAGCGCAGAGACCCAGTACTTC; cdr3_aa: CASSLPGTSAETQYF
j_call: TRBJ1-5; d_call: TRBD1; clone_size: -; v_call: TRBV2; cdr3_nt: TGTGCCAGCAGTGCGGGACAGAGAAATCAGCCCCAGCATTTT; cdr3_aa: CASSAGQRNQPQHF
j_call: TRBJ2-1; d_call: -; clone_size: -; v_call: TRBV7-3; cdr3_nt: TGTGCCAGCAGCCCCACGGGGGGCCGGAATGAGCAGTTCTTC; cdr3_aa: CASSPTGGRNEQFF
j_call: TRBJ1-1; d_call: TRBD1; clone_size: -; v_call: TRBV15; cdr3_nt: TGTGCCACCAGCAGAGGACAGGGAGAGGTAGTAGCTTTCTTT; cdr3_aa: CATSRGQGEVVAFF
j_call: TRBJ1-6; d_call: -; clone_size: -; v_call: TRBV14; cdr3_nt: TGTGCCAGCAGCCGACAGGTTCCGAATTCACCCCTCCACTTT; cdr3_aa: CASSRQVPNSPLHF
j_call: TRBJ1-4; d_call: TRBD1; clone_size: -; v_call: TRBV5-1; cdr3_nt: TGCGCCAGCAGCTCCGGACAGGGTGAAAAACTGTTTTTT; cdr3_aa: CASSSGQGEKLFF
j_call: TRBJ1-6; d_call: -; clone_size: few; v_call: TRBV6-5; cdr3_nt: TGTGCCAGCAGGCTCGAGGGTACCCTCCACTTT; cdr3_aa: CASRLEGTLHF
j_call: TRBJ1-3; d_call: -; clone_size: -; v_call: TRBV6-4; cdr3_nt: TGTGCCAGCAGTGAGGGGGGTTCTGGAAACACCATATATTTT; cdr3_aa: CASSEGGSGNTIYF
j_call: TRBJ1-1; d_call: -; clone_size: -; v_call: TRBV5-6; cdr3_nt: TGTGCCAGCAGCGTTAGGGGGATGAACACTGAAGCTTTCTTT; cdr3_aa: CASSVRGMNTEAFF
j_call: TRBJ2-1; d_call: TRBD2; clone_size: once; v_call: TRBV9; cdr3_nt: TGTGCCAGCAGCGTGTCGGCCGGGAGGGGCGAGCAGTTCTTC; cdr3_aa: CASSVSAGRGEQFF
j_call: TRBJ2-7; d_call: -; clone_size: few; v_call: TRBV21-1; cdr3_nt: TGTGCCAGCAGCATAACTAGCGGGGGGACCTACGAGCAGTACTTC; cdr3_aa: CASSITSGGTYEQYF
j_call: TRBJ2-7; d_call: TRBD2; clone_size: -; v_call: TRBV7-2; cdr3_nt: TGTGCCAGCAGCTTAGAGCTAGCGGGAGCCTACGAGCAGTACTTC; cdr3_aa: CASSLELAGAYEQYF
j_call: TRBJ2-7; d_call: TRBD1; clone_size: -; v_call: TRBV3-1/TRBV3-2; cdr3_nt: TGTGCCAGCAGCCATCTCCCGGGGACAGGGTACTACGAGCAGTACTTC; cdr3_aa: CASSHLPGTGYYEQYF
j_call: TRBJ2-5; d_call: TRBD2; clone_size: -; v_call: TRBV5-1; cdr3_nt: TGCGCCAGCAGCTTGAGTTCTAGCGGGAAAGAGACCCAGTACTTC; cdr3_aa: CASSLSSSGKETQYF
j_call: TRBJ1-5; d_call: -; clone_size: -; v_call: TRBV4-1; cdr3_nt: TGCGCCAGCAGCCAGACAGTTACAAGAGGCAATCAGCCCCAGCATTTT; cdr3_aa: CASSQTVTRGNQPQHF
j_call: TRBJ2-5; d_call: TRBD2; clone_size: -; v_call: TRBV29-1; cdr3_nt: TGCAGCGCCAGACTAGCGGCGGAGACCCGGTACTTC; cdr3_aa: CSARLAAETRYF
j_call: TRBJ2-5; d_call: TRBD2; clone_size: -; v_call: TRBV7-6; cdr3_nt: TGTGCCAGCAGCGCCGGGACTAGCGGGAGCGGTACCCAGTACTTC; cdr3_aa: CASSAGTSGSGTQYF
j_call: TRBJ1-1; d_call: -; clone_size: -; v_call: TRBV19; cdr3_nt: TGTGCCAGTAGCTCGTACAGACCCCGCGAAGCTTTCTTT; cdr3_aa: CASSSYRPREAFF
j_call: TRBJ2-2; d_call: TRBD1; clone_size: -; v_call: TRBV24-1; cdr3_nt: TGTGCCACCAGTGATCCCGGACAGGGGGATCTCACCGGGGAGCTGTTTTTT; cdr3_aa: CATSDPGQGDLTGELFF
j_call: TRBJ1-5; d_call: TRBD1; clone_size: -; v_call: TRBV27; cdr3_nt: TGTGCCAGCAGTTTATCAGGGGGCGACAATCAGCCCCAGCATTTT; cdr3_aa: CASSLSGGDNQPQHF
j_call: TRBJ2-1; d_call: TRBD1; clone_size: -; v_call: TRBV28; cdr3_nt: TGTGCCAGCAGTCCTCCGGGACAGGGGGCGAATGAGCAGTTCTTC; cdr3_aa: CASSPPGQGANEQFF
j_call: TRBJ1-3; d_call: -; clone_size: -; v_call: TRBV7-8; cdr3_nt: TGTGCCAGCAGCTTAGCGCTGCGCTCTGGAAACACCATATATTTT; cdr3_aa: CASSLALRSGNTIYF
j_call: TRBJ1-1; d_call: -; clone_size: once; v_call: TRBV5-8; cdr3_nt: TGTGCCAGCAGTTACCTCCGCGTGGACACTGAAGCTTTCTTT; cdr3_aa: CASSYLRVDTEAFF
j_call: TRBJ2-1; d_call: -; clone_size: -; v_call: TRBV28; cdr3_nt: TGTGCCAGCAGTTTATTGGCGGGTGAGCAGTTCTTC; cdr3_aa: CASSLLAGEQFF
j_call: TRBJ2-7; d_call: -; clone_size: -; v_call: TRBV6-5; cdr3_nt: TGTGCCAGCAGTTTCTCCAGGGGTTTACACTACGAGCAGTACTTC; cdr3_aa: CASSFSRGLHYEQYF
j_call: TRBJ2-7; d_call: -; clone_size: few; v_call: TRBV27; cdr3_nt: TGTGCCAGCAGTTTAATGGGGCCCCGACCCCACGAGCAGTACTTC; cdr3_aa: CASSLMGPRPHEQYF
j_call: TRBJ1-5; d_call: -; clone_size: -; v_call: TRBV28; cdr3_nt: TGTGCCACCCTAACCCAGGGGCTTAGCAATCAGCCCCAGCATTTT; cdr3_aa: CATLTQGLSNQPQHF
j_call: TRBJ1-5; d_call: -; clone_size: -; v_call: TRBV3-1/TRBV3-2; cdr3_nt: TGTGCCAGCAGCCAAGCGGGGGGTAGGGGCAATCAGCCCCAGCATTTT; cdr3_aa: CASSQAGGRGNQPQHF
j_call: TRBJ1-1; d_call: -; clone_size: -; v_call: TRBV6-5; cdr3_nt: TGTGCCAGCAGTTACGCCTCGGGAAACACTGAAGCTTTCTTT; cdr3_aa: CASSYASGNTEAFF